This T cell receptor beta chain emerged from a study of human T cells and chemical hapten exposure. As for the study in general: 2% DPC applied to a 2 cm by 2 cm arm area sensitized donors.

Broader study findings: Large CDR3 similarity clusters arose significantly more often from expanded TCRs than from controls. Patch test score rose with PT1 expanded TCR count, significant at thresholds 8, 16 and 32, not 4.

Germline V gene sequence: CDR1 SGHRS, CDR2 YFSETQ. The V end was cut by 7 bases, the J end by 2 bases, with 6 bases between. The CDR3 runs to 11 residues. Stated time point: pre-sensitization, week 0. The treatment denotes: therapeutic diphenylcyclopropenone sensitization with weekly scalp DPC. Total RNA came from unfractionated whole blood. TCRdb fed the RACE reads into MiXCR, producing one record per CDR3 protein. The sample includes fewer than 300,000 distinct CDR3 sequences, over 7.5% seen only once; the top ten take 0.9% to 1.5%. This clonotype was observed a handful of times. No antigen is known for it.

The receptor was derived from a man between 18 and 35 years old with alopecia areata. Some clones in this sample may be carry-over from other donors' samples. This chain uses TRBV5-1 with TRBJ2-5; D gene uncertain. The sequenced sample was whole blood, obtained in connection with sensitization to the hapten diphenylcyclopropenone (DPC). CDR3 in DNA: TGCGCCAGCGCGAGACAAGAGACCCAGTACTTC. This translates into CASARQETQYF.